This T cell receptor beta chain was profiled in a study of blood T cell repertoires in COVID-19. In the original analysis: Nucleated cell counts were estimated from reference gene primer amplification. Libraries were prepared by immunoSEQ multiplex PCR; TCRdb keeps only in-frame clonotypes and omits some of them. V, J and clone size were drawn from that table, and D and trimming were deduced from the DNA. This table has 130,000 to 150,000 clones, roughly 81% appearing once. The CDR3 runs 15 residues. Trimming cost V 2 bases and J 5 bases; bases outside gene matches: 8. The V gene's germline CDR1 is SGHKS and CDR2 YYEKEE (reference sequence).

The sample comprised peripheral blood. The genes are TRBV5-5 and TRBJ1-1, with TRBD1 matching over 8 bases. This sequence was found in a human donor with acute or convalescent COVID-19. The donor label of this sample is uncertain. This CDR3 reads CASSFAGGGGTEAFF. The CDR3 DNA is TGTGCCAGCAGCTTCGCAGGGGGCGGGGGTACTGAAGCTTTCTTT.